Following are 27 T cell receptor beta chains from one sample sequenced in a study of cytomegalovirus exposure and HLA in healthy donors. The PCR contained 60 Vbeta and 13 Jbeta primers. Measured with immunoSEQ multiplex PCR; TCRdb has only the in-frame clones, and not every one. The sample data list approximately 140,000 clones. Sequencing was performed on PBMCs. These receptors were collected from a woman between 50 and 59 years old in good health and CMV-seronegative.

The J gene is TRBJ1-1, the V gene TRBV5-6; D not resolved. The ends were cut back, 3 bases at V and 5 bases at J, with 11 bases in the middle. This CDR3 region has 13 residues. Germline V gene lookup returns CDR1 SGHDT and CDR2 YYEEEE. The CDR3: CASSYDPGTEAFF. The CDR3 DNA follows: TGTGCCAGCAGCTACGACCCGGGGACTGAAGCTTTCTTT.

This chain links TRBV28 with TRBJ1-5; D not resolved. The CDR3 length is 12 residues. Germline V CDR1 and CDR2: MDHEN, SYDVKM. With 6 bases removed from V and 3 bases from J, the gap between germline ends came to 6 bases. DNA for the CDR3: TGTGCCAGCAGAAATAACAATCAGCCCCAGCATTTT. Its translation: CASRNNNQPQHF.

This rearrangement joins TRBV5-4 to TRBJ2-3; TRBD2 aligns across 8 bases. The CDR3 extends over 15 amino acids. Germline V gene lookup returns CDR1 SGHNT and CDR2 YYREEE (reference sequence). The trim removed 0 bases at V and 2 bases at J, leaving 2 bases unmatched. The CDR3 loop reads CASSLAGLATDTQYF. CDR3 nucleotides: TGTGCCAGCAGCTTGGCCGGACTAGCCACAGATACGCAGTATTTT.

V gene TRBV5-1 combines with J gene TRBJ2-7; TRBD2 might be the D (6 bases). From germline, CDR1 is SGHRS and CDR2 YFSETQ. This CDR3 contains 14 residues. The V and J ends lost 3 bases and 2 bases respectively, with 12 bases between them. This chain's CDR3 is CASSSGTGAYEQYF. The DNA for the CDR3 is TGCGCCAGCAGCTCGGGGACTGGGGCCTACGAGCAGTACTTC.

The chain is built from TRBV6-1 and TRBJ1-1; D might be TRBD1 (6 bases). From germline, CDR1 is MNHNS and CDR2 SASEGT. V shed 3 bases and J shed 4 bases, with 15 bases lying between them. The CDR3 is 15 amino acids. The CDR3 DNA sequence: TGTGCCAGCAGTGATTCTTTGGCAGGGGCCACTGAAGCTTTCTTT. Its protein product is CASSDSLAGATEAFF.

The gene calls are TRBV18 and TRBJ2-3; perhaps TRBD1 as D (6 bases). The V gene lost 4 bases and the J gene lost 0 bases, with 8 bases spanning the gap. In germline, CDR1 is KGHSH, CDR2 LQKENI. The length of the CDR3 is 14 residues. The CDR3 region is CASSQTGSTDTQYF. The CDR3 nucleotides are TGTGCCAGCTCACAAACAGGGAGCACAGATACGCAGTATTTT.

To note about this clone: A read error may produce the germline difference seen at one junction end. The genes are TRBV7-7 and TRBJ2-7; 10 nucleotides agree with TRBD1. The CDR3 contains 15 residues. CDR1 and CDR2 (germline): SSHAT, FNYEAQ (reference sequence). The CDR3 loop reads CASSLGQGGSYEQYF. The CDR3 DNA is TGTGCTAGCAGCTTAGGACAGGGGGGCTCCTACGAGCAGTACTTC. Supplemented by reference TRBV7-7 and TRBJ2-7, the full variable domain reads GAGVSQSPRYKVTKRGQDVTLRCDPISSHATLYWYQQALGQGPEFLTYFNYEAQPDKSGLPSDRFSAERPEGSISTLTIQRTEQRDSAMYRCASSLGQGGSYEQYFGPGTRLTVT.

For the CDR3, the DNA is TGTGCCAGTAGTCCGCTACGGGACAATGAGCAGTTCTTC. Amino acid sequence: CASSPLRDNEQFF. The genes are TRBV19 and TRBJ2-1; D remains unclear. Between the trimmed V and J ends, which lost 5 bases and 5 bases, there was a span of 10 bases. Germline-derived CDR1 and CDR2 are LNHDA and SQIVND (reference sequence). The CDR3 covers 13 residues.

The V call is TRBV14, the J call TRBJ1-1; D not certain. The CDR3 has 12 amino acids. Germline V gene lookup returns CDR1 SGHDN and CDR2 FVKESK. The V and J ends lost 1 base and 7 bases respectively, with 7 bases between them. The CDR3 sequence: CASSQVMREAFF. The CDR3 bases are TGTGCCAGCAGCCAAGTAATGCGTGAAGCTTTCTTT.

The CDR3 here is CASSPPGGTSYEQYF. In DNA, the CDR3 is TGTGCCAGCAGCCCCCCAGGGGGAACCTCCTACGAGCAGTACTTC. The V gene is TRBV25-1, the J gene TRBJ2-7; TRBD1 matches at 7 bases. The CDR3 length is 15 residues. J lost 0 bases, V lost 6 bases, and 8 bases had no gene match. Looked up from germline, CDR1 is MGHDK and CDR2 is SYGVNS.

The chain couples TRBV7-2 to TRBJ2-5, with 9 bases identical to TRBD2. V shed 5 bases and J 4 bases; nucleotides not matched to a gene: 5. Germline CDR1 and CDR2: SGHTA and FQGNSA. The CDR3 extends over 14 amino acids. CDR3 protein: CASSKRTSVETQYF. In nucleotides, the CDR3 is TGTGCCAGCAGCAAACGGACTAGCGTAGAGACCCAGTACTTC.

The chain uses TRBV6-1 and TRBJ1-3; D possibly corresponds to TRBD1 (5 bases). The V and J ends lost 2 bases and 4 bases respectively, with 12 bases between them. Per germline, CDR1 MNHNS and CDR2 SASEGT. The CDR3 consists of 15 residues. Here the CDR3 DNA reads TGTGCCAGCAGTGAAAGGTCAAGGGGAGGAAACACCATATATTTT. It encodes CASSERSRGGNTIYF.

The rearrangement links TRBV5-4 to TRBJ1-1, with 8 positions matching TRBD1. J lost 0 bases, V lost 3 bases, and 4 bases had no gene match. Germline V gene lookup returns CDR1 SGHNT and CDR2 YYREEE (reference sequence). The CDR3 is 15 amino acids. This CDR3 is CASSSRQGLNTEAFF. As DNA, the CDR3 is TGTGCCAGCAGCTCCCGACAGGGGTTGAACACTGAAGCTTTCTTT. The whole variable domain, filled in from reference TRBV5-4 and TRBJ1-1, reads ETGVTQSPTHLIKTRGQQVTLRCSSQSGHNTVSWYQQALGQGPQFIFQYYREEENGRGNFPPRFSGLQFPNYSSELNVNALELDDSALYLCASSSRQGLNTEAFFGQGTRLTVV.

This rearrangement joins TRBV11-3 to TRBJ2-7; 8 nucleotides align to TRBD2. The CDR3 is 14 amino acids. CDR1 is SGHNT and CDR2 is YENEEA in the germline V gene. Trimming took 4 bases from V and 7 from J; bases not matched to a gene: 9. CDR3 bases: TGTGCCAGCAGCTCCGGGACTAGAAGGGGGGAGCAGTACTTC. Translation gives CASSSGTRRGEQYF. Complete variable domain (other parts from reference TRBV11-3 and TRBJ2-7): EAGVVQSPRYKIIEKKQPVAFWCNPISGHNTLYWYLQNLGQGPELLIRYENEEAVDDSQLPKDRFSAERLKGVDSTLKIQPAELGDSAVYLCASSSGTRRGEQYFGPGTRLTVT.

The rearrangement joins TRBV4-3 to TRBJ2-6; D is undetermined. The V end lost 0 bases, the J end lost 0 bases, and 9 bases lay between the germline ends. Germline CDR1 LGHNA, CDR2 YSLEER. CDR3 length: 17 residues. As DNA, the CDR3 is TGCGCCAGCAGCCAAGATCTGAGGATCTCTGGGGCCAACGTCCTGACTTTC. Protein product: CASSQDLRISGANVLTF.

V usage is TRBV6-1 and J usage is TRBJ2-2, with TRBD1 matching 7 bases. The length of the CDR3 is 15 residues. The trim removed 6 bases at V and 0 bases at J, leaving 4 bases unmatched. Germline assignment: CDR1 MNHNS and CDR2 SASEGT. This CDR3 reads CASSLDRTNTGELFF. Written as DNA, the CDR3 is TGTGCCAGCAGCTTGGACAGGACGAACACCGGGGAGCTGTTTTTT.

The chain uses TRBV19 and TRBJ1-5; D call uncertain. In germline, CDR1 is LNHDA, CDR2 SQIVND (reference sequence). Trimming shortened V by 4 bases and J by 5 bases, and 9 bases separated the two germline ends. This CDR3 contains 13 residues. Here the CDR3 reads CASSNGRDQPQHF. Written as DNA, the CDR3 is TGTGCCAGTAGTAATGGCCGGGATCAGCCCCAGCATTTT.

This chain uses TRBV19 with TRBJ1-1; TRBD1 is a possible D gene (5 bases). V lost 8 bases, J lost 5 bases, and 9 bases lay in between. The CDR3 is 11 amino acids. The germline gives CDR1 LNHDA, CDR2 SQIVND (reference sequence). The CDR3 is CASSGGTEAFF. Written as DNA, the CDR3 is TGTGCCAGTTCCGGGGGGACTGAAGCTTTCTTT.

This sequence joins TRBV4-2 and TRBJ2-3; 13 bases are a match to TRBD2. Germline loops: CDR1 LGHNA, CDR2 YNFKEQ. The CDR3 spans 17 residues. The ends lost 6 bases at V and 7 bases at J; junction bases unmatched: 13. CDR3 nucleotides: TGTGCCAGCAGTCCCGGGGTTGGGACTAGCGGGGCGAATACGCAGTATTTT. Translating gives CASSPGVGTSGANTQYF.

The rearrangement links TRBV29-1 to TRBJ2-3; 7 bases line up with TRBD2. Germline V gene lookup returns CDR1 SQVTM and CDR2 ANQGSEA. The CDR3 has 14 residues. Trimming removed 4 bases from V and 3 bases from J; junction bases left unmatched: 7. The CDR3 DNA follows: TGCAGCGTTGTCGCGGGAGCGGGAACAGATACGCAGTATTTT. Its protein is CSVVAGAGTDTQYF.

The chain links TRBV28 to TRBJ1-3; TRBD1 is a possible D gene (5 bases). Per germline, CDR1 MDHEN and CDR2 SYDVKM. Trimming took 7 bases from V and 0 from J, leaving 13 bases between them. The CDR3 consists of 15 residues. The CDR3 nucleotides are TGTGCCAGCACCCTGATGACAGCCTCTGGAAACACCATATATTTT. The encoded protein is CASTLMTASGNTIYF.

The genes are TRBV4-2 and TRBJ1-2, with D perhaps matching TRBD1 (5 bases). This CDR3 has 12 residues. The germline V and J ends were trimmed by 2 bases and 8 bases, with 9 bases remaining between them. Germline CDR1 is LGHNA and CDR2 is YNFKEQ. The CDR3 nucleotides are TGTGCCAGCAGCCAAAAAGACAGCGGCTACACCTTC. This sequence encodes CASSQKDSGYTF.

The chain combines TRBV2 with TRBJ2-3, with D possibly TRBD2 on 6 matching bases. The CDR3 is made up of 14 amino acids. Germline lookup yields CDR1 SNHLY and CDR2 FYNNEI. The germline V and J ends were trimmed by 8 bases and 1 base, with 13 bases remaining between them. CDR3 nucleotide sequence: TGTGCCAGCTCGGGGGAGTCTCGCACAGATACGCAGTATTTT. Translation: CASSGESRTDTQYF.

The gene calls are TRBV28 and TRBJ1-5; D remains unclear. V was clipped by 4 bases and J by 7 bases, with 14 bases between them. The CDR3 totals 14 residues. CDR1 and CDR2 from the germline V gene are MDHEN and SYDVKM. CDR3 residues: CASSWTGPGQPQHF. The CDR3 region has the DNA TGTGCCAGCAGTTGGACTGGCCCAGGACAGCCCCAGCATTTT.

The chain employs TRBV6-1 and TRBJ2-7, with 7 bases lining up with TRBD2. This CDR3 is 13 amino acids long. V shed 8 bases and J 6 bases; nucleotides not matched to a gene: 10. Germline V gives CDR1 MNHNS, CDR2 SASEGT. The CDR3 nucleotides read TGTGCCAGCCGAGAGACTAGCAGCTCCGAGCAGTACTTC. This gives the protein CASRETSSSEQYF.

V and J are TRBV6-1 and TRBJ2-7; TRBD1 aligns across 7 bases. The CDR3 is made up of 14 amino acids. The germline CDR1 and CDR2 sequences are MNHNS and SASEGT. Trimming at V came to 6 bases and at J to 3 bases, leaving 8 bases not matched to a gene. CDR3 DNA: TGTGCCAGCAGCCGACAGGGAGAGATCTACGAGCAGTACTTC. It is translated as CASSRQGEIYEQYF.

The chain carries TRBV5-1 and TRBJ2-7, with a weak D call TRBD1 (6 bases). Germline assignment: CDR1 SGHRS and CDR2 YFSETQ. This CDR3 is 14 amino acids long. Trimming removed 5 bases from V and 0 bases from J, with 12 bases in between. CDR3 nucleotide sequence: TGCGCCAGCAGGGTGACAGGATCCTCCTACGAGCAGTACTTC. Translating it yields CASRVTGSSYEQYF. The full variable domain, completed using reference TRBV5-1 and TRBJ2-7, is KAGVTQTPRYLIKTRGQQVTLSCSPISGHRSVSWYQQTPGQGLQFLFEYFSETQRNKGNFPGRFSGRQFSNSRSEMNVSTLELGDSALYLCASRVTGSSYEQYFGPGTRLTVT.